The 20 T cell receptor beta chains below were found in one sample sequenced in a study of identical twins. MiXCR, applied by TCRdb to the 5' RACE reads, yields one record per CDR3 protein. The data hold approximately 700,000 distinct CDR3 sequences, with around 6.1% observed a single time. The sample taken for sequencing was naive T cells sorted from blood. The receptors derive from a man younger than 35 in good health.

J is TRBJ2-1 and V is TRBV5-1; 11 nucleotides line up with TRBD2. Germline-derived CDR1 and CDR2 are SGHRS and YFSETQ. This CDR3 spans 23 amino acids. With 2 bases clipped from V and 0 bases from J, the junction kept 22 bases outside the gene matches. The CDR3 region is CASSFVGSSTSGSRQSSYNEQFF. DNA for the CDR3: TGCGCCAGCAGCTTCGTGGGTAGTTCCACTAGCGGGAGTCGTCAGAGCTCCTACAATGAGCAGTTCTTC.

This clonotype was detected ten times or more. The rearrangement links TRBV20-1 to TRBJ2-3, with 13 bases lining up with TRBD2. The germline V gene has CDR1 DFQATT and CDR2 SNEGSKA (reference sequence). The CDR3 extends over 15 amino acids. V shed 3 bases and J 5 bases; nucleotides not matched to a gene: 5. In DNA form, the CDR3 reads TGCAGTGCTAGTCTACTAGCGGGAGGGGGAGATACGCAGTATTTT. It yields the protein CSASLLAGGGDTQYF.

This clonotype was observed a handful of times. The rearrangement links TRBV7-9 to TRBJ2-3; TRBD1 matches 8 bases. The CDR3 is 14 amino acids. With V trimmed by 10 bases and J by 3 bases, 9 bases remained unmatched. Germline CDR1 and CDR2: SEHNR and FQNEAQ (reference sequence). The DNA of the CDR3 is TGTGCCATCCCGCGACAGGGGAGGACAGATACGCAGTATTTT. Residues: CAIPRQGRTDTQYF.

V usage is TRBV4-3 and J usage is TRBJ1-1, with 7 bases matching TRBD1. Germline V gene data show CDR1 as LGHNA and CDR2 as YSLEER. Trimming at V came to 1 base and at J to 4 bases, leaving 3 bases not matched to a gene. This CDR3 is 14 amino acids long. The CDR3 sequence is CASSQGRGITEAFF. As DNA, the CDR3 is TGCGCCAGCAGCCAAGGCAGGGGGATCACTGAAGCTTTCTTT.

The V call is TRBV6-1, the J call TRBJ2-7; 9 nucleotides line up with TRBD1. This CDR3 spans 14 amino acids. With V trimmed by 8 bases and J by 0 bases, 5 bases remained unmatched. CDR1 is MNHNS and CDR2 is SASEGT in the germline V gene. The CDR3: CASAEQGASYEQYF. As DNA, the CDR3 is TGTGCCAGCGCGGAACAGGGGGCCTCCTACGAGCAGTACTTC.

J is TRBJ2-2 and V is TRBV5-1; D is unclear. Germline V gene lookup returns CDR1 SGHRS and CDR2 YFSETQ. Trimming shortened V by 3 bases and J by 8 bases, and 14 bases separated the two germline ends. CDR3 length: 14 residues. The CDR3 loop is CASSWGTEPGELFF. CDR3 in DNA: TGCGCCAGCAGCTGGGGAACAGAACCTGGGGAGCTGTTTTTT.

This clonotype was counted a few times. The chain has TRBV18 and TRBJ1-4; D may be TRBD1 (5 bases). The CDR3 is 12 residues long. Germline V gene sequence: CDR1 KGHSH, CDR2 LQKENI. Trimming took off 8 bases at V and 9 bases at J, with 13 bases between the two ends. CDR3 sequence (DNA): TGTGCCAGCCGGGACGCCCCTCAAAAACTGTTTTTT. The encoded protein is CASRDAPQKLFF.

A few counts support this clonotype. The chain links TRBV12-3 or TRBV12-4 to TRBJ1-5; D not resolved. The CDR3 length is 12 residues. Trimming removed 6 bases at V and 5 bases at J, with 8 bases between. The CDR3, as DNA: TGTGCCAGCAGCCCACAATATCAGCCCCAGCATTTT. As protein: CASSPQYQPQHF.

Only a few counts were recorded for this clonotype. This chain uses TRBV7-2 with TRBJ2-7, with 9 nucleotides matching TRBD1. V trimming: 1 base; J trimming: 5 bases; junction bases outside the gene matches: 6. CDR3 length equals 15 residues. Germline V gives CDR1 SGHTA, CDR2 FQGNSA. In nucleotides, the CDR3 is TGTGCCAGCAGCTTAGAAGGGACAGGGATCCACGAGCAGTACTTC. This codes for CASSLEGTGIHEQYF.

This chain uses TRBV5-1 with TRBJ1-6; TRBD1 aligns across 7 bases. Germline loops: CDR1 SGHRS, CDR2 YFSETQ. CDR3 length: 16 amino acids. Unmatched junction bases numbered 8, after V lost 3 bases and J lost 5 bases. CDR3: CASSWGDRVHNSPLHF. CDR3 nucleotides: TGCGCCAGCAGCTGGGGTGACAGGGTGCATAATTCACCCCTCCACTTT.

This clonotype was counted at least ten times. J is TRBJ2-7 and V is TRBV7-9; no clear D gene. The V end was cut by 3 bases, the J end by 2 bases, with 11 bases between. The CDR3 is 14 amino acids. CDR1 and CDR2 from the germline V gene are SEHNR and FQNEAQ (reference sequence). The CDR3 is CASSLKDYPYEQYF. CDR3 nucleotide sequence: TGTGCCAGCAGCTTGAAGGATTATCCCTACGAGCAGTACTTC.

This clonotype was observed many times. This CDR3 reads CASSRGGPGETQYF. The DNA of the CDR3 is TGCGCCAGCAGCCGGGGAGGGCCAGGGGAGACCCAGTACTTC. This chain joins TRBV5-1 and TRBJ2-5; TRBD2 agrees at 7 bases. The CDR3 is made up of 14 amino acids. From germline, CDR1 is SGHRS and CDR2 YFSETQ. Losses at the gene ends were 4 bases for V and 5 bases for J; bases not matched to a gene: 8.

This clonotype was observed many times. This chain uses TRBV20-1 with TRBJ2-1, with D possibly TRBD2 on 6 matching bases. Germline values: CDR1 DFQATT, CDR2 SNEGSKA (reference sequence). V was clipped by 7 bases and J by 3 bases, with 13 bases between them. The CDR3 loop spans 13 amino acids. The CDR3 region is CSVLQRVYNEQFF. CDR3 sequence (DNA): TGCAGTGTTCTCCAGCGGGTCTACAATGAGCAGTTCTTC.

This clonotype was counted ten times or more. CDR3 amino acids: CASSFLAGAYNEQFF. CDR3 nucleotide sequence: TGCGCCAGCAGCTTTCTAGCGGGGGCCTACAATGAGCAGTTCTTC. This rearrangement joins TRBV5-1 to TRBJ2-1, with 10 positions matching TRBD2. The V gene's germline CDR1 is SGHRS and CDR2 YFSETQ. V shed 2 bases, J shed 2 bases, and the junction held 1 base outside the gene matches. The CDR3 has 15 residues. Variable domain in full (rest from reference TRBV5-1 and TRBJ2-1): KAGVTQTPRYLIKTRGQQVTLSCSPISGHRSVSWYQQTPGQGLQFLFEYFSETQRNKGNFPGRFSGRQFSNSRSEMNVSTLELGDSALYLCASSFLAGAYNEQFFGPGTRLTVL.

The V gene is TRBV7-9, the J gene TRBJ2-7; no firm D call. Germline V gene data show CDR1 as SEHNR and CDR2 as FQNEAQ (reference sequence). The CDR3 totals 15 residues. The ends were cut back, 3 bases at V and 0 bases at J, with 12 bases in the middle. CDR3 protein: CASSLERLSSYEQYF. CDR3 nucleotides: TGTGCCAGCAGCTTGGAACGTCTAAGCTCCTACGAGCAGTACTTC.

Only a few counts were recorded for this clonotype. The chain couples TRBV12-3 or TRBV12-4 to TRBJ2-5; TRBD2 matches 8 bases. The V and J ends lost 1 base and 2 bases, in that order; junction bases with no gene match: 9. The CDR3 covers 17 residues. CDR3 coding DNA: TGTGCCAGCAGTTTAGGGGTTGGACTAGCTGCACAAGAGACCCAGTACTTC. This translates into CASSLGVGLAAQETQYF.

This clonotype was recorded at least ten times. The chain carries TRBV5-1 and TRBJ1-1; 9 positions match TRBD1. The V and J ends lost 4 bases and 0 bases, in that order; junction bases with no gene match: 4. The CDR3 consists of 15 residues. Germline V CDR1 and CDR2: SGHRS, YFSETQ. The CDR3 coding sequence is TGCGCCAGCAGCCCGACAGGGGGTCTGAACACTGAAGCTTTCTTT. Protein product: CASSPTGGLNTEAFF. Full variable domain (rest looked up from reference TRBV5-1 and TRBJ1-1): KAGVTQTPRYLIKTRGQQVTLSCSPISGHRSVSWYQQTPGQGLQFLFEYFSETQRNKGNFPGRFSGRQFSNSRSEMNVSTLELGDSALYLCASSPTGGLNTEAFFGQGTRLTVV.

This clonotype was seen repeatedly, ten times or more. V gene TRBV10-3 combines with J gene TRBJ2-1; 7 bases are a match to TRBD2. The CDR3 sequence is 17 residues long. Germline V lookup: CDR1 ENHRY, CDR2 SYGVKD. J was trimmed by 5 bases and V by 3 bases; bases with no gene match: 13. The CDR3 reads CAISDYLAGEKNNEQFF. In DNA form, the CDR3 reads TGTGCCATCAGTGATTACTTGGCGGGAGAAAAAAACAATGAGCAGTTCTTC.

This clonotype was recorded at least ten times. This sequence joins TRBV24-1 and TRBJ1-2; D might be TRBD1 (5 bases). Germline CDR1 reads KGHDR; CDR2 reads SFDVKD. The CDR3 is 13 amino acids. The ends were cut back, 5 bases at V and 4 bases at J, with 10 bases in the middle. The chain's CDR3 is CATSVGPGYGYTF. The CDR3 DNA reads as TGTGCCACCAGTGTGGGACCTGGCTATGGCTACACCTTC.

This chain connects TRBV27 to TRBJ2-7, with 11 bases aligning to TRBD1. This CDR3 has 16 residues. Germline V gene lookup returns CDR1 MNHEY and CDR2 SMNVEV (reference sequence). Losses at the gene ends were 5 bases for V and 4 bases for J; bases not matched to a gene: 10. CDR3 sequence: CASSLRTGGAEYEQYV. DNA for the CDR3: TGTGCCAGCAGTCTCCGGACAGGGGGCGCAGAGTACGAGCAGTACGTC.